Sequencing of this T cell receptor (beta chain) was carried out in a study of T cells in Graves' hyperthyroidism and ophthalmopathy (dated by TCRdb to the late 2010s). Describing the broader study: Peripheral blood was sampled at the time of initial diagnosis, prior to any treatment. According to the paper, TCR Vbeta CDR3 sequencing was carried out on 120 to 150 peripheral blood samples, which came from 40 to 45 ophthalmopathy, 70 to 80 hyperthyroidism and about 17 progressor patients. The study also compared thyroid tissue and blood T-cell repertoires from a handful of Graves' hyperthyroidism patients. After sampling, hyperthyroidism patients received methimazole starting at 30 mg daily, and ophthalmopathy patients received high-dose intravenous methylprednisolone. The roughly 99 discovery patients were divided at random into training and test sets in a 7:3 ratio. To identify distinguishing TCR V-J signatures, a discovery cohort of about a hundred patients was used, comprising under 45 with Graves' ophthalmopathy and 57 with stable Graves' hyperthyroidism. Whether ophthalmopathy could be predicted prospectively was tested in an independent validation cohort made up of under 20 hyperthyroidism patients plus 17 patients who later progressed to ophthalmopathy.

Stable Graves' hyperthyroidism was defined as no progression to ophthalmopathy during 18 months of follow-up. Hyperthyroidism patients were aged 18 to 65 years and newly diagnosed, with disease duration of less than 2 months. Patients with uncontrolled infections, other autoimmune diseases, pregnancy or lactation were excluded. Diagnoses were established on the basis of clinical symptoms, serum thyroxine and TRAb, thyroid ultrasound, and orbital computed tomography. PBMCs were isolated from 10 ml of fresh peripheral blood by Ficoll-Paque density gradient centrifugation. Trizol reagent was used to extract total RNA, and RNA quality was then checked on an Agilent 2100 Bioanalyzer. TCR beta CDR3 regions were amplified from RNA transcripts. The TCR CDR3 was subjected to a first round of RT-PCR using the HTBI primer set and the Qiagen OneStep RT-PCR kit. Libraries were constructed in a second round of multiplex PCR, after which size selection and purification were carried out. Libraries were sequenced paired-end with 100 bp reads on an Illumina HiSeq2000. The original methods were these. Raw data were processed with SOAPnuke, discarding reads with adapters, uncalled bases, mean Phred below 15, or no exact constant-primer or identifier match. High-quality paired reads were merged with COPE v1.2.5, and unique nucleotide sequences were defined as clonotypes. Clonotypes were aligned to IMGT TRBV, TRBD and TRBJ reference segments using MiTCR v1.1. Analysis was restricted to V-J combinations with a frequency above 0.0001, which covered just over 98% of repertoires. A TCS score was defined as the ratio between F50 (clonal expansion) and ExV (chaos), using BLOSUM62-based TCRdist between CDR3 peptides within each V-J. Welch's t-statistics and random forest reduced around 510 V-J features to 10 to 15, which were used in a naive Bayes classifier (R e1071). TCRdb applied fastp at Q25 and MiXCR to the public reads, then kept only in-frame beta chains. Identical CDR3 proteins give one entry, which carries the most common genes and DNA. The V and J calls follow TCRdb's processing rather than the paper's. A total of 400,000 to 500,000 distinct CDR3 sequences appear in this sample, about an eighth of them only once. 5% to 6% of the sample lies in the top ten.

As for this clonotype: The target of this receptor is not known. Per-nucleotide qualities are absent, and no much larger clonotype sits a single base away.

On the study overall, not on this receptor specifically: During validation, the model predicted progression to ophthalmopathy a median of roughly 7.1 months ahead of onset, with around 71% sensitivity and 72.22% specificity. No statistical method was used to fix the sample size in advance, and group allocation was not hidden from the investigators. Ophthalmopathy was separated from stable hyperthyroidism by a 13 V-J signature model, with approximately 85% sensitivity and about 81% specificity obtained in cross-validation and 80%/75% obtained in testing. Most expanded thyroid clonotypes (frequency above 0.001) were also found in blood, which suggests that blood repertoires may mirror thyroid immune responses.

Trimming leaves V shorter by 4 bases and J shorter by 3 bases, with the junction holding 3 bases beyond the gene matches. The CDR3 contains 15 residues, cysteine and phenylalanine counted. Only the CDR3 part of the read is kept: 45 bases, read in frame from the first base. According to the germline V gene, CDR1 reads LGHNT and CDR2 reads FRNRAP. The chain is encoded by TRBV12-5 joined to TRBJ2-2, with 9 junctional bases fitting TRBD1. The TCR originated in a woman in her late teens or twenties with Graves' hyperthyroidism. Sequencing was done on a sample of blood. The CDR3 loop reads CASGSGTGHTGELFF. The DNA sequence reads TGTGCTAGTGGTTCCGGGACAGGGCACACCGGGGAGCTGTTTTTT.